The clone carrying this T cell receptor (beta chain) was picked up one time. The sample has other DNA sequences that encode this CDR3 too. CDR1 and CDR2 (germline): SGHRS, YFSETQ. The V and J ends lost 1 base and 4 bases, in that order; junction bases with no gene match: 2. The CDR3 contains 14 residues. The data belong to a study of blood T cell repertoires in COVID-19. The overall study: Donors in the United States, Italy and Spain gave samples during acute or convalescent COVID-19. In each case, the material was cDNA or gDNA derived from T cells, B-cell-depleted T cells, or PBMCs.

Per the authors' pipeline: Estimation of nucleated cell counts relied on the amplification of reference gene primers. Sequenced by immunoSEQ multiplex PCR; TCRdb stores in-frame clones only, minus some. The DNA gave D and trimming, while V, J and clone size come from that table. The data show roughly 150,000 clones, with around 81% seen just once and 6.5% to 9.5% held by the top ten. One Seattle source followed patients from active infection through their disease course. This sequence joins TRBV5-1 and TRBJ2-5, with TRBD1 matching over 9 bases. This receptor was obtained from an elderly woman with COVID-19, enrolled during active disease. The sample consisted of peripheral blood. CDR3 region: CASSLLTGGETQYF. CDR3 in DNA: TGCGCCAGCAGCTTGCTGACAGGGGGAGAGACCCAGTACTTC.